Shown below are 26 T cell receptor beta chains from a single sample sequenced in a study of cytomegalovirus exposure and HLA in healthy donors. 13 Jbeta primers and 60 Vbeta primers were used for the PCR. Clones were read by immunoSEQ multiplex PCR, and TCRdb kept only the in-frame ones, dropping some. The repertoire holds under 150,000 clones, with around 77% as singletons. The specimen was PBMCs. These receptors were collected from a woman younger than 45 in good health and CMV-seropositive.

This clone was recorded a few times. In nucleotides, the CDR3 is TGTGCCAGTAGTCCAACCGCGGGCAGTGAAGCTTTCTTT. It yields the protein CASSPTAGSEAFF. This rearrangement joins TRBV19 to TRBJ1-1, with D uncertain. V lost 5 bases, J lost 7 bases, and 14 bases lay in between. CDR3 length: 13 amino acids. CDR1 LNHDA and CDR2 SQIVND come from the germline V gene (reference sequence).

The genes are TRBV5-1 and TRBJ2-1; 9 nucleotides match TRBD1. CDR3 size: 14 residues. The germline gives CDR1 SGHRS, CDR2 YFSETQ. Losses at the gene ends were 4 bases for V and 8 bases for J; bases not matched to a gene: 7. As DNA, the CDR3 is TGCGCCAGCAGCCAGGGACAGGGTGGGGATGAGCAGTTCTTC. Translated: CASSQGQGGDEQFF.

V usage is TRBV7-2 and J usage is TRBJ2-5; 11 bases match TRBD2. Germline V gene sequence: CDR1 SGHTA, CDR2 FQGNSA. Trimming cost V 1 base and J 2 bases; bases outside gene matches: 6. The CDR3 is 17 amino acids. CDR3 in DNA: TGTGCCAGCAGCTTAGGAGTAGCGGGGGGGGAACAAGAGACCCAGTACTTC. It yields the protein CASSLGVAGGEQETQYF.

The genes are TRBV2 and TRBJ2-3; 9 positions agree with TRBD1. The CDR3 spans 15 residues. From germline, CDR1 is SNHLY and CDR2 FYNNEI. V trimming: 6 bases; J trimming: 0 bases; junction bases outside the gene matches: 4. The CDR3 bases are TGTGCCAGCAGCGAACAGGGGGCGAGCACAGATACGCAGTATTTT. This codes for CASSEQGASTDTQYF.

The CDR3 region is CASSLSSNTGELFF. CDR3 coding DNA: TGCGCCAGCAGCTTGTCCTCGAACACCGGGGAGCTGTTTTTT. The chain has TRBV5-1 and TRBJ2-2; no reliable D call. Germline V gene sequence: CDR1 SGHRS, CDR2 YFSETQ. The CDR3 totals 14 residues. Trimming removed 1 base from V and 0 bases from J, with 4 bases in between.

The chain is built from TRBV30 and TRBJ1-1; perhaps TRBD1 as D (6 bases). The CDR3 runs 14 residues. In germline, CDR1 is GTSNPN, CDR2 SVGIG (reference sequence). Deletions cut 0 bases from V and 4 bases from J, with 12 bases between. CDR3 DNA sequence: TGTGCCTGGAGTGTAGGGGGAACAGGCACTGAAGCTTTCTTT. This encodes CAWSVGGTGTEAFF.

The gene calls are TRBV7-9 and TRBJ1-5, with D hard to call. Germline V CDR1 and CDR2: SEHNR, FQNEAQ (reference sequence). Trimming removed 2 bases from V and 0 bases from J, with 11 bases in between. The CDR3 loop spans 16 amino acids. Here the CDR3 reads CASSLSGTSSNQPQHF. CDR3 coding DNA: TGTGCCAGCAGCTTATCAGGCACATCTAGCAATCAGCCCCAGCATTTT.

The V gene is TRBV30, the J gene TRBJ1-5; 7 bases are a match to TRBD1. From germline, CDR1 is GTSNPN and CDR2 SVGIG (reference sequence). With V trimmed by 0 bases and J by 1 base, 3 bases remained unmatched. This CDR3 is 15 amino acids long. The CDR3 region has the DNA TGTGCCTGGAGTGTACAGGGGCTGAGCAATCAGCCCCAGCATTTT. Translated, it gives CAWSVQGLSNQPQHF.

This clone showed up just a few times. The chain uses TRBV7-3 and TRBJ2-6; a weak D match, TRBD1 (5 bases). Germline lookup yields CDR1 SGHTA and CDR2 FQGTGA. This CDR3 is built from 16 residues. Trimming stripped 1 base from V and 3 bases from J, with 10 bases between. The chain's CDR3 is CASSLSRASGANVLTF. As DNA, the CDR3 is TGTGCCAGCAGCTTAAGCAGGGCCAGTGGGGCCAACGTCCTGACTTTC.

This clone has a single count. This chain's CDR3 is CASRRFSGQGTIFYGYTF. CDR3 nucleotides: TGCGCCAGCAGGCGATTTTCGGGACAGGGGACCATCTTTTATGGCTACACCTTC. The chain has TRBV5-1 and TRBJ1-2; 10 bases align to TRBD1. The junction had 18 bases not matched to a gene; V was cut back by 5 bases and J by 5 bases. Germline loops: CDR1 SGHRS, CDR2 YFSETQ. The CDR3 has 18 amino acids.

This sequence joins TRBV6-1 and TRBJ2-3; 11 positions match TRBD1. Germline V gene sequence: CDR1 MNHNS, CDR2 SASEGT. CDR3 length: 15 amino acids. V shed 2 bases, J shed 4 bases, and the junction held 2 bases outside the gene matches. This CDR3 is CASSEWTGGPDTQYF. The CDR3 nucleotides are TGTGCCAGCAGTGAATGGACAGGGGGCCCAGATACGCAGTATTTT.

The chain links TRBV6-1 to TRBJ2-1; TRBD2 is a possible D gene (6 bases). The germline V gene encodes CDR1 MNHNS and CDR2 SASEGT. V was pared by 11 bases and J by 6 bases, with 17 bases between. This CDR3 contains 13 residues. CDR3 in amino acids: CAVTPGVGNEQFF. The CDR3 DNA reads TGTGCCGTCACGCCGGGAGTTGGCAATGAGCAGTTCTTC.

CDR3 DNA: TGTGCCAGCAGTTTTCCTGGGGCGATTGGGGTCACTGAAGCTTTCTTT. Its translation is CASSFPGAIGVTEAFF. V and J are TRBV27 and TRBJ1-1, with D possibly matching TRBD1 (5 bases). The CDR3 has 16 residues. V was clipped by 3 bases and J by 4 bases, with 18 bases between them. Germline V gene lookup returns CDR1 MNHEY and CDR2 SMNVEV (reference sequence).

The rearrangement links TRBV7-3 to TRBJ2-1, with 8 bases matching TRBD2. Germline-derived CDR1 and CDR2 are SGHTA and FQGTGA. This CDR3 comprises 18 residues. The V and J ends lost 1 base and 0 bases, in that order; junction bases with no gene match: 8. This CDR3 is CASSLRSAAGGSYNEQFF. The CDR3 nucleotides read TGTGCCAGCAGCTTAAGATCGGCGGCGGGAGGCTCCTACAATGAGCAGTTCTTC.

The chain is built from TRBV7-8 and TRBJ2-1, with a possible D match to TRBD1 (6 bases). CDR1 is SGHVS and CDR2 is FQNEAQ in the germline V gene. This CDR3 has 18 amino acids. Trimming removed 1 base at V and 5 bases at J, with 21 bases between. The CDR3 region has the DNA TGTGCCAGCAGCTTAGTTTCGGCTGTAAGGGGGAAAAACAATGAGCAGTTCTTC. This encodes CASSLVSAVRGKNNEQFF.

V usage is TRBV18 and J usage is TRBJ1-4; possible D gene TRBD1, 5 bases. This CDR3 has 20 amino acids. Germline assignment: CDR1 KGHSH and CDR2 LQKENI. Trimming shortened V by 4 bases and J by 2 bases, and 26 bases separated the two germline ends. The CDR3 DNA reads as TGTGCCAGCTCACTAAACGGCTGGGGGACTGCAGGGTCGACTAATGAAAAACTGTTTTTT. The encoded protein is CASSLNGWGTAGSTNEKLFF. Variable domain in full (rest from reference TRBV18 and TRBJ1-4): NAGVMQNPRHLVRRRGQEARLRCSPMKGHSHVYWYRQLPEEGLKFMVYLQKENIIDESGMPKERFSAEFPKEGPSILRIQQVVRGDSAAYFCASSLNGWGTAGSTNEKLFFGSGTQLSVL.

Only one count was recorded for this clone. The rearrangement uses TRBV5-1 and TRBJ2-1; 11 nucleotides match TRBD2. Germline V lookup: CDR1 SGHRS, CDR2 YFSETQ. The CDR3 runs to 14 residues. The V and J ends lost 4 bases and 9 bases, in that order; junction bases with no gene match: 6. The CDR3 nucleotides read TGCGCCAGCAGCATTAGCGGGGGGGCCGGTGAGCAGTTCTTC. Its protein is CASSISGGAGEQFF.

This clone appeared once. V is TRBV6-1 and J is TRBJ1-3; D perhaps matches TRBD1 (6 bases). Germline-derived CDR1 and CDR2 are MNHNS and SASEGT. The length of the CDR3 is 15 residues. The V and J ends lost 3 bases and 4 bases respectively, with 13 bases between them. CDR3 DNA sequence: TGTGCCAGCAGTGAGGGGGGGCCTGAGGGAAACACCATATATTTT. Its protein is CASSEGGPEGNTIYF.

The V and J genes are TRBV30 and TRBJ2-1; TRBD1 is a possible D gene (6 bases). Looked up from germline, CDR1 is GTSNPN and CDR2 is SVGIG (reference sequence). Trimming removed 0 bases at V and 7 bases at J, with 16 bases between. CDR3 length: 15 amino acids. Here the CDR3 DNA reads TGTGCCTGGAGTGTCGGACGCAGAAGGGGGAATGAGCAGTTCTTC. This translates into CAWSVGRRRGNEQFF. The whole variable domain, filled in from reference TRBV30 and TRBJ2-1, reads SQTIHQWPATLVQPVGSPLSLECTVEGTSNPNLYWYRQAAGRGLQLLFYSVGIGQISSEVPQNLSASRPQDRQFILSSKKLLLSDSGFYLCAWSVGRRRGNEQFFGPGTRLTVL.

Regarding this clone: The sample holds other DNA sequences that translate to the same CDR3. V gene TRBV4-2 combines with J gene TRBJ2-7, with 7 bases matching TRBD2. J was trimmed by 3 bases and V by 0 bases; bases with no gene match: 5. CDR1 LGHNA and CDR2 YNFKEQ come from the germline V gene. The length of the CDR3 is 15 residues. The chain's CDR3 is CASSQEKGGGYEQYF. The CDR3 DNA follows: TGTGCCAGCAGCCAAGAAAAGGGCGGGGGCTACGAGCAGTACTTC.

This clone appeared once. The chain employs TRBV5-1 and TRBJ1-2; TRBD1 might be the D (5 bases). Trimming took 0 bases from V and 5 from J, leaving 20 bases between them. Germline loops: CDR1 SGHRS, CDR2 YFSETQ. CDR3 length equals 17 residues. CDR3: CASSLGYRDSEGYGYTF. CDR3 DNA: TGCGCCAGCAGCTTGGGCTACCGGGACTCGGAGGGTTATGGCTACACCTTC.

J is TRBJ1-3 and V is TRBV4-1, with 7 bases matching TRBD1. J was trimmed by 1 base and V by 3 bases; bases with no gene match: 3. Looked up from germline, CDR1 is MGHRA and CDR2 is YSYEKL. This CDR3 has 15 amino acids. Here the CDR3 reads CASSQGQMSGNTIYF. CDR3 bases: TGCGCCAGCAGCCAGGGACAGATGTCTGGAAACACCATATATTTT.

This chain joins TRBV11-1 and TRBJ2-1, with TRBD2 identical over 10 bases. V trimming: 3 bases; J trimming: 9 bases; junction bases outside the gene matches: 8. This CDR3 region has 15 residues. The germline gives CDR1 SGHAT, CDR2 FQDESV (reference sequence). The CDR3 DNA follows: TGTGCCAGCAGCTTCCAACTAGCGGGGTTCGGTGAGCAGTTCTTC. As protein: CASSFQLAGFGEQFF.

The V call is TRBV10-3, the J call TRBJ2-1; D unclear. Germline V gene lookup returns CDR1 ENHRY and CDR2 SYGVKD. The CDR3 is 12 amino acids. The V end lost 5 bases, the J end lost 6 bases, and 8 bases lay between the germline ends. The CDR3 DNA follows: TGTGCCATCAGTCCGGGTGCCAATGAGCAGTTCTTC. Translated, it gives CAISPGANEQFF.

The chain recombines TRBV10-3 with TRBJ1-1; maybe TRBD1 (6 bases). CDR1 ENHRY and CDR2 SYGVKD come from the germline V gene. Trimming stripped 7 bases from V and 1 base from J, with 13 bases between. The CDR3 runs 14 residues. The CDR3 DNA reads TGTGCCATCAAATCACAGGGTGGGAACACTGAAGCTTTCTTT. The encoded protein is CAIKSQGGNTEAFF.

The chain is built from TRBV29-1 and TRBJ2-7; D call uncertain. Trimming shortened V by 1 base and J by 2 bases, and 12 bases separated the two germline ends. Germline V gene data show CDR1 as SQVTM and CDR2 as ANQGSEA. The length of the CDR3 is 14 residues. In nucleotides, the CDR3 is TGCAGCGTTGAAGCCTCGTCTAGGCCCTACGAGCAGTACTTC. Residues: CSVEASSRPYEQYF.